This record concerns one T cell receptor (beta chain) sequence. This receptor's antigen is unknown. There are no base qualities to consult, and no much larger clone falls within one base. These data come from a study of blood T cell dynamics during melanoma immunotherapy (dated by TCRdb to 2020 to 2022). Some background on the complete study: All patients had metastatic melanoma and were given first-line pembrolizumab or nivolumab plus ipilimumab as standard of care in the United Kingdom. To identify early correlates of response, the study profiled peripheral T cell receptor repertoires in patients with metastatic melanoma before and after one cycle of checkpoint inhibitor therapy. The training cohort was made up of consecutive patients, while a further independent group of patients from the same centre was pooled to form an external validation set. Study-wide conclusions, independent of this receptor: Among sorted CD8+ subsets, the highest similarity to cfDNA CDR3 sequences and the highest clonality were observed in TIE cells, which was suggestive of active turnover with convergence on dominant clones. The relatively small sample size was acknowledged as something that could potentially limit how far the results can be generalized. Whether the T cell clones behind the repertoire changes were melanoma-specific or instead reflected general immune activation was something the study could not determine.

What this sample's time point label stands for: pre-treatment baseline. Blood samples were collected before treatment (T0) and at week 3 (W3), after the first cycle of checkpoint blockade. Except for two patients with rapid clinical progression, response was assessed 12 weeks after the first infusion by RECIST 1.1; disease control meant complete response, partial response or stable disease. Patients were excluded for prior systemic cancer treatment, concomitant immunosuppressant therapy or synchronous other active malignancies. Sorted CD8+ memory and naive T cell subsets were sequenced at T0 and W3 from six patients, of whom three were progressing and three had disease control. PBMC were isolated from blood with Lymphoprep and SepMate tubes, followed by red cell lysis. QIAamp DNA Blood Mini kits were used to extract DNA from PBMC and sorted T cell subsets. CD8+ T cell subsets were sorted live on a FACSAria III cytometer and then frozen prior to DNA extraction. For flow cytometry, fresh PBMC were kept at 4 degrees C in PBS with 2% fetal bovine serum and analyzed within 25 hours.

For each sorted CD8+ T cell subset, the entire amount of extracted DNA went into the assay. The immunoSEQ TCRb Assay kit was used according to manufacturer instructions to amplify TCR beta CDR3 sequences from genomic DNA. The KAPA Library Quantification Kit for Illumina platforms was used to quantify the pooled libraries by qPCR. Pooled libraries were sequenced on an Illumina NextSeq 500, clustered at roughly 0.55-1.2 pM. In the original analysis: TCR data were analyzed using immunoSEQ ANALYZER and the R LymphoSeq package. A rearrangement efficiency score was calculated as productive divided by the sum of productive and non-productive CDR3 sequences. Clonality was measured with the Gini coefficient and diversity with the Renyi index at alpha=1, compared pairwise between timepoints within each patient. In LymphoSeq, clonal relatedness was computed with an edit distance of 3 and repertoire similarity was computed with the Bhattacharyya coefficient. Linear discriminant analysis on week-3 changes in clonality and diversity was built with the R MASS and caret packages to classify response. Imported from immuneACCESS, the table was reduced by TCRdb to in-frame sequences with V and J called. These copies leave out some clones; in studies compared against another copy, an unresolved V gene accounts for under half, and the cause of the remainder is not known. That table furnishes V, J and clone size, whereas the DNA furnished D and trimming. The sample has about 14,000 clones on record, around 90% of them singletons. Clones ranked in the top ten supply around 0.2% of the sample.

Trimming costs V 3 bases and J 1 base, and their ends lie 10 bases apart. Sequences LNHDA (CDR1) and SQIVND (CDR2) are obtained from the germline V gene (reference sequence). Including the terminal cysteine and phenylalanine, the CDR3 comprises 14 residues. The retained sequence is limited to the CDR3, 42 bases, with the frame set at the first base. In this chain, TRBV19 is recombined with TRBJ2-7; no D gene can be assigned with confidence. Sequencing was performed on effector memory CD8+ T cells from blood, taken from a patient treated with checkpoint blockade. This clonotype was sampled from a human donor with melanoma. The nucleotide sequence reads TGTGCCAGTAGTATTAGTGGGCAGTCCTACGAGCAGTACTTC. Its protein reads: CASSISGQSYEQYF.